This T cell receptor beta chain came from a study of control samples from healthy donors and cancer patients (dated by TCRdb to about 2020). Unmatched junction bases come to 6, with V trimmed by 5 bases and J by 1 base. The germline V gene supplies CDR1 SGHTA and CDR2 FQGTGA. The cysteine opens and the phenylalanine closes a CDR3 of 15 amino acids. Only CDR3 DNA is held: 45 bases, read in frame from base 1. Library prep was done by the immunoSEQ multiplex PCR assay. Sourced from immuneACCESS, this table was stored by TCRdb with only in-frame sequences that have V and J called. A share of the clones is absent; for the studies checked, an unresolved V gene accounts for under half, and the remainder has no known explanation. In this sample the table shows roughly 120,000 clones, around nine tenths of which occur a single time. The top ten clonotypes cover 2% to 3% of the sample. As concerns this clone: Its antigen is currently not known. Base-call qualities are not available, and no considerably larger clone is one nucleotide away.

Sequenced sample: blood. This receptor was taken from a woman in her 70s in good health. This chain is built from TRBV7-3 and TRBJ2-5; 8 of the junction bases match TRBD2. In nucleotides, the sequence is TGTGCCAGCAGCCAAACCGGGACTAGCCAAGAGACCCAGTACTTC. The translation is CASSQTGTSQETQYF.